The rows below give T cell receptor beta chains drawn from one sample of a study of molecular identifiers for immune sequencing clone quantification. TCRdb used MiXCR to reprocess the PCR reads, holding one entry per CDR3 protein. Of 350,000 or so distinct CDR3 sequences in the sample, over 20% were seen once. Sequencing was done on a sample of naive CD8+ T cells from blood, with Jurkat cell RNA spiked in. Receptors were obtained from a human donor in good health. Some libraries in this study had Jurkat cell RNA spiked in. The CDR3 runs from the conserved cysteine through the conserved F or W. Each record gives: clone size, V gene, D gene, J gene, CDR3 protein, CDR3 DNA. D genes are given only for firm matches. Not every row has a clone size; where given, it reads once, few, many or a size class.

abundance: many
v_gene: TRBV27
d_gene: -
j_gene: TRBJ2-6
CDR3aa: CASRTGTSGANVLTF
CDR3nt: TGTGCCAGCAGAACAGGTACCTCTGGGGCCAACGTCCTGACTTTC

abundance: once
v_gene: TRBV29-1
d_gene: -
j_gene: TRBJ1-2
CDR3aa: CSVIELNYGCTF
CDR3nt: TGCAGCGTTATTGAGTTGAACTATGGCTGCACCTTC

abundance: few
v_gene: TRBV28
d_gene: -
j_gene: TRBJ2-5
CDR3aa: CASSSRDISTKETQYF
CDR3nt: TGTGCCAGCAGTTCCCGGGACATTTCGACCAAAGAGACCCAGTACTTC

abundance: -
v_gene: TRBV7-2
d_gene: TRBD1
j_gene: TRBJ2-1
CDR3aa: CASSFYTQGAGEQFF
CDR3nt: TGTGCCAGCAGCTTTTACACACAGGGGGCGGGTGAGCAGTTCTTC

abundance: many
v_gene: TRBV12-5
d_gene: -
j_gene: TRBJ2-7
CDR3aa: CASGFTGSPYEQYF
CDR3nt: TGTGCTAGTGGTTTTACGGGGAGCCCCTACGAGCAGTACTTC

abundance: -
v_gene: TRBV11-2
d_gene: -
j_gene: TRBJ2-7
CDR3aa: CASSHPGGPDSYEQYF
CDR3nt: TGTGCCAGCAGCCACCCGGGGGGCCCTGACTCCTACGAGCAGTACTTC

abundance: many
v_gene: TRBV5-4
d_gene: -
j_gene: TRBJ2-7
CDR3aa: CASSLAVGSTYEQYF
CDR3nt: TGTGCCAGCAGCTTGGCCGTCGGCAGTACCTACGAGCAGTACTTC

abundance: many
v_gene: TRBV11-2
d_gene: -
j_gene: TRBJ2-3
CDR3aa: CASSLSGASTDTQYF
CDR3nt: TGTGCCAGCAGCTTATCAGGGGCTAGCACAGATACGCAGTATTTT

abundance: -
v_gene: TRBV4-1
d_gene: -
j_gene: TRBJ2-5
CDR3aa: CASSQGWTEETQYF
CDR3nt: TGCGCCAGCAGCCAAGGGTGGACAGAAGAGACCCAGTACTTC

abundance: many
v_gene: TRBV6-5
d_gene: -
j_gene: TRBJ1-2
CDR3aa: CASRLGPADYGYTF
CDR3nt: TGTGCCAGCAGGTTGGGGCCCGCGGACTATGGCTACACCTTC

abundance: -
v_gene: TRBV27
d_gene: -
j_gene: TRBJ2-7
CDR3aa: CASSFSGPYVQYF
CDR3nt: TGTGCCAGCAGTTTCTCCGGGCCCTACGTGCAGTACTTC

abundance: few
v_gene: TRBV9
d_gene: -
j_gene: TRBJ2-7
CDR3aa: CASSAVNSPYEQYF
CDR3nt: TGTGCCAGCAGCGCGGTCAACTCCCCCTACGAGCAGTACTTC

abundance: -
v_gene: TRBV27
d_gene: TRBD2
j_gene: TRBJ2-7
CDR3aa: CASSFGLAGVSEQYF
CDR3nt: TGTGCCAGCAGTTTTGGCCTAGCGGGAGTTAGTGAGCAGTACTTC

abundance: -
v_gene: TRBV10-3
d_gene: -
j_gene: TRBJ1-5
CDR3aa: CAISDPGGNQPQHF
CDR3nt: TGTGCCATCAGTGATCCAGGGGGCAATCAGCCCCAGCATTTT

abundance: many
v_gene: TRBV9
d_gene: -
j_gene: TRBJ1-5
CDR3aa: CASSVDVNQPQHF
CDR3nt: TGTGCCAGCAGCGTAGATGTTAATCAGCCCCAGCATTTT

abundance: many
v_gene: TRBV7-9
d_gene: -
j_gene: TRBJ2-2
CDR3aa: CASSFLASGELFF
CDR3nt: TGTGCCAGCAGCTTCTTGGCATCCGGGGAGCTGTTTTTT

abundance: many
v_gene: TRBV7-6
d_gene: TRBD2
j_gene: TRBJ2-3
CDR3aa: CASSLDRPGTSGETDTQYF
CDR3nt: TGTGCCAGCAGCTTAGACCGTCCGGGGACTAGCGGAGAAACAGATACGCAGTATTTT

abundance: many
v_gene: TRBV25-1
d_gene: TRBD1
j_gene: TRBJ1-2
CDR3aa: CASSELAPGQGRAYGYTF
CDR3nt: TGTGCCAGCAGTGAATTAGCCCCGGGACAGGGCCGGGCCTATGGCTACACCTTC

abundance: -
v_gene: TRBV7-9
d_gene: -
j_gene: TRBJ2-1
CDR3aa: CASSSQGSPLEQFF
CDR3nt: TGTGCCAGCAGCTCCCAGGGCAGCCCGCTGGAGCAGTTCTTC

abundance: -
v_gene: TRBV10-3
d_gene: -
j_gene: TRBJ1-1
CDR3aa: CAISEPDVNTEAFF
CDR3nt: TGTGCCATCAGTGAGCCGGACGTGAACACTGAAGCTTTCTTT

abundance: -
v_gene: TRBV9
d_gene: -
j_gene: TRBJ2-7
CDR3aa: CASSATGNEQYF
CDR3nt: TGTGCCAGCAGCGCCACAGGGAACGAGCAGTACTTC

abundance: -
v_gene: TRBV11-2
d_gene: TRBD2
j_gene: TRBJ2-5
CDR3aa: CASGLLGTSGGYIETQYF
CDR3nt: TGTGCCAGCGGCTTACTCGGGACTAGCGGGGGCTATATAGAGACCCAGTACTTC

abundance: -
v_gene: TRBV6-5
d_gene: -
j_gene: TRBJ1-5
CDR3aa: CASMGGLGQPQHF
CDR3nt: TGTGCCAGCATGGGGGGTCTGGGACAGCCCCAGCATTTT

abundance: -
v_gene: TRBV9
d_gene: TRBD1
j_gene: TRBJ2-7
CDR3aa: CASSLGQGRELYF
CDR3nt: TGTGCCAGCAGCCTAGGACAGGGGCGGGAGTTGTACTTC

abundance: -
v_gene: TRBV7-9
d_gene: -
j_gene: TRBJ2-2
CDR3aa: CASRPEGVTGELFF
CDR3nt: TGTGCCAGCAGGCCTGAGGGGGTCACCGGGGAGCTGTTTTTT